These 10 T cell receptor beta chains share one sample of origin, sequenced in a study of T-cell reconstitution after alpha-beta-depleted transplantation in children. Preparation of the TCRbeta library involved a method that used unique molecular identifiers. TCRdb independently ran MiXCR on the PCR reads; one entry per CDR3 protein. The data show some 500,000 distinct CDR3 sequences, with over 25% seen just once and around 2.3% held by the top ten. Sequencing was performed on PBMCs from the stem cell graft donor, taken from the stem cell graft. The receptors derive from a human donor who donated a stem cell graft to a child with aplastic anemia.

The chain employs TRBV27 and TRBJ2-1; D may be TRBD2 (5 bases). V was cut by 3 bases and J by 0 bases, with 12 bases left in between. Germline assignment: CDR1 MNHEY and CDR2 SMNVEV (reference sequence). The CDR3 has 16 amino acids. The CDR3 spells CASSFPSGGSYNEQFF. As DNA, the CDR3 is TGTGCCAGCAGTTTTCCGTCAGGAGGCTCCTACAATGAGCAGTTCTTC.

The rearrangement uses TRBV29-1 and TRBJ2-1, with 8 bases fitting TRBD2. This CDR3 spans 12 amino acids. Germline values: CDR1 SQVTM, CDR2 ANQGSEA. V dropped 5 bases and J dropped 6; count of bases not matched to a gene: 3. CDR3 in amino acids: CSVSGRGNEQFF. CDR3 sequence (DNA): TGCAGCGTTAGCGGGAGAGGCAATGAGCAGTTCTTC.

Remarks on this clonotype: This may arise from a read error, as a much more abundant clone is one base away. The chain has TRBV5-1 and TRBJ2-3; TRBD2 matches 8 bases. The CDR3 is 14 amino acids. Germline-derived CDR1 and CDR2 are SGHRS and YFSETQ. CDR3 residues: CASSLTSGTGTQYF. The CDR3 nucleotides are TGCGCCAGCAGCTTGACTAGCGGCACAGGTACGCAGTATTTT.

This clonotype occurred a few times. CDR3 region: CASSLLGGRLFF. The CDR3 DNA sequence: TGTGCCAGCAGTTTACTAGGGGGGCGGCTGTTTTTT. V is TRBV12-3 or TRBV12-4 and J is TRBJ1-4; a possible D gene is TRBD1 (6 bases). The germline V and J ends were trimmed by 2 bases and 14 bases, with 12 bases remaining between them. This CDR3 spans 12 amino acids.

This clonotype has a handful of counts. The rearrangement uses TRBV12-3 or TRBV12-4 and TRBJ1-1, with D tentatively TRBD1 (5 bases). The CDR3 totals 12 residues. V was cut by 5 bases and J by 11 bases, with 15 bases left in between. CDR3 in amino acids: CASSRAGLGAFF. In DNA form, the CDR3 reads TGTGCCAGCAGTCGGGCAGGGCTGGGGGCTTTCTTT.

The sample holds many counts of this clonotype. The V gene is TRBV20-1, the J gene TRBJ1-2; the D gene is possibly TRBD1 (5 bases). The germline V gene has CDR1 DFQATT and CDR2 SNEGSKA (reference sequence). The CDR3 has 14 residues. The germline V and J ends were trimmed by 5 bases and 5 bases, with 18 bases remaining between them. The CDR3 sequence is CSALVPGTGYGYTF. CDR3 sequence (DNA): TGCAGTGCTTTAGTTCCCGGGACTGGGTATGGCTACACCTTC.

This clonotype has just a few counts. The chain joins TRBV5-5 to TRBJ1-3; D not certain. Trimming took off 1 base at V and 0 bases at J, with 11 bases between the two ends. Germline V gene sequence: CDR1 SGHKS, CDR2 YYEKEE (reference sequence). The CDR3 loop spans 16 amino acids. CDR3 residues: CASSLMSDHSGNTIYF. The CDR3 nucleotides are TGTGCCAGCAGCTTGATGAGTGACCACTCTGGAAACACCATATATTTT.

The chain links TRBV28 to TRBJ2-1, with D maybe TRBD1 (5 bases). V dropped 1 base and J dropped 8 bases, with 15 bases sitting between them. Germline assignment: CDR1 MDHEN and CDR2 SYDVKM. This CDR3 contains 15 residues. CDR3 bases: TGTGCCAGCAGTTTATATCCCCGACAGAACGATGAGCAGTTCTTC. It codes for CASSLYPRQNDEQFF.

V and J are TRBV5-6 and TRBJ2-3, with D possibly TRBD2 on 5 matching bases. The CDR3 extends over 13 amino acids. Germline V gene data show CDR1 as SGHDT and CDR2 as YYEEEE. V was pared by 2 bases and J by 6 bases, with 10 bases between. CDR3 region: CASSFGVGDTQYF. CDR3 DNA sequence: TGTGCCAGCAGCTTCGGGGTCGGCGATACGCAGTATTTT. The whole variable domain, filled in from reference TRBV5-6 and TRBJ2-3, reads DAGVTQSPTHLIKTRGQQVTLRCSPKSGHDTVSWYQQALGQGPQFIFQYYEEEERQRGNFPDRFSGHQFPNYSSELNVNALLLGDSALYLCASSFGVGDTQYFGPGTRLTVL.

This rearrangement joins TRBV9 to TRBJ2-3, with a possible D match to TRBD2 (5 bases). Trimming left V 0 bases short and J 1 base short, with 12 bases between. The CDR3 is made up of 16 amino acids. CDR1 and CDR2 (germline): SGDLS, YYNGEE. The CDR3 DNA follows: TGTGCCAGCAGCGTAGGGCTAGCTGGGGGCACAGATACGCAGTATTTT. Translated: CASSVGLAGGTDTQYF.